This record looks at one TCR beta chain sequence and its context. Its antigen is still unknown. This sample was included in a study of T cell repertoires in cytomegalovirus infection. Study information: It can be stated that public TCR beta signatures indicated CMV infection as well as a matching HLA type.

Findings and caveats of the study: Dominant in the ex vivo response were TCR beta clonotypes restricted by HLA-C and specific for CMV. The cumulative frequency of public TCR beta families identified carriers of CMV plus the relevant HLA.

TCRdb called the reads again in MiXCR, with one record for every CDR3 protein. The table lists under 200,000 distinct CDR3 sequences, roughly 9% of them singletons. The CDR3 runs 16 residues. Germline V gives CDR1 SGDLS, CDR2 YYNGEE. V trimming: 0 bases; J trimming: 5 bases; junction bases outside the gene matches: 8. Input material: PBMCs. This chain joins TRBV9 and TRBJ2-3, with 8 bases matching TRBD2. The receptor was isolated from a human donor in good health (CMV status not recorded). Some clones in this sample may be carry-over from other donors' samples. DNA of the CDR3: TGTGCCAGCAGCGTAGCAGTTAGCGGGAACCAAGATACGCAGTATTTT. It encodes CASSVAVSGNQDTQYF.